Shown below are 29 T cell receptor beta chains from a single sample sequenced in a study of T cell repertoires in cytomegalovirus infection. MiXCR, applied by TCRdb to the reads, yields one record per CDR3 protein. The repertoire has some 600,000 distinct CDR3 sequences, roughly a quarter of them found once; the top ten carry 7.5% to 9%. What was sequenced was CD8+ T cells from PBMCs. The receptor source for this set is a human donor in good health (CMV status not recorded). Some clones in this sample may be carry-over from other donors' samples.

The chain employs TRBV12-5 and TRBJ2-1, with a weak D call TRBD1 (5 bases). The CDR3 is 15 amino acids. Germline V CDR1 and CDR2: LGHNT, FRNRAP. V lost 0 bases, J lost 9 bases, and 15 bases lay in between. CDR3 loop: CASGLVMGIRGEQFF. For the CDR3, the DNA is TGTGCTAGTGGTTTGGTAATGGGGATTAGGGGTGAGCAGTTCTTC.

Only a few counts were recorded for this clonotype. The J gene is TRBJ2-7, the V gene TRBV2; the D gene could be TRBD1 or TRBD2 (5 bases each). The CDR3 is made up of 14 amino acids. From germline, CDR1 is SNHLY and CDR2 FYNNEI. The germline V and J ends were trimmed by 7 bases and 0 bases, with 13 bases remaining between them. CDR3 bases: TGTGCCAGCACCCAGTCGGGGCCCTCCTACGAGCAGTACTTC. Encoded protein: CASTQSGPSYEQYF.

This clonotype was seen many times. J is TRBJ2-1 and V is TRBV7-9; perhaps TRBD2 as D (6 bases). The CDR3 has 15 amino acids. Trimming left V 7 bases short and J 6 bases short, with 19 bases between. CDR1 and CDR2 from the germline V gene are SEHNR and FQNEAQ (reference sequence). CDR3 amino acids: CASTPGGQYFNEQFF. In DNA, the CDR3 is TGTGCCAGCACTCCCGGAGGGCAGTACTTCAATGAGCAGTTCTTC.

There are a few counts of this clonotype. The rearrangement uses TRBV29-1 and TRBJ1-1, with D unresolved. V dropped 4 bases and J dropped 1 base, with 7 bases sitting between them. The germline gives CDR1 SQVTM, CDR2 ANQGSEA. The CDR3 contains 12 residues. The CDR3: CSVVGANTEAFF. The DNA of the CDR3 is TGCAGCGTTGTTGGTGCGAACACTGAAGCTTTCTTT.

In the case of this clonotype: At one of its ends the junction is not consistent with the germline gene, which may arise from a read error. The chain is built from TRBV25-1 and TRBJ2-1, with TRBD1 identical over 9 bases. The CDR3 totals 16 residues. Germline V gene data show CDR1 as MGHDK and CDR2 as SYGVNS. CDR3 in DNA: TGTGTCAGCAGTGAATATCGGGACAGGGTAGGGAATGAGCAGTTCTTC. Amino acid sequence: CVSSEYRDRVGNEQFF.

This clonotype has just a few counts. The chain is built from TRBV11-2 and TRBJ2-1, with unresolved D. CDR3 length: 11 amino acids. Germline CDR1 is SGHAT and CDR2 is FQNNGV. Trimming pared 3 bases from V and 8 bases from J, leaving 5 bases between. The CDR3 reads CASSFHDEQFF. CDR3 sequence (DNA): TGTGCCAGCAGCTTTCACGATGAGCAGTTCTTC.

The chain carries TRBV7-9 and TRBJ1-5; TRBD1 agrees at 8 bases. This CDR3 has 17 residues. J lost 3 bases, V lost 0 bases, and 7 bases had no gene match. Germline V CDR1 and CDR2: SEHNR, FQNEAQ (reference sequence). The chain's CDR3 is CASSLARGLLDNQPQHF. The CDR3 nucleotides read TGTGCCAGCAGCTTAGCCAGGGGGCTGTTGGACAATCAGCCCCAGCATTTT.

The rearrangement uses TRBV29-1 and TRBJ1-5; D is perhaps TRBD1 (6 bases). The CDR3 runs to 12 residues. With 8 bases removed from V and 12 bases from J, the gap between germline ends came to 20 bases. Germline V lookup: CDR1 SQVTM, CDR2 ANQGSEA. The CDR3 here is CSFLTGMGHQHF. The DNA of the CDR3 is TGCAGCTTCCTTACAGGGATGGGGCACCAGCATTTT.

This clonotype was detected a few times. The chain has TRBV6-1 and TRBJ2-2, with D possibly called TRBD1 or TRBD2 (5 bases each). Germline V gene lookup returns CDR1 MNHNS and CDR2 SASEGT. The CDR3 loop spans 16 amino acids. V was clipped by 6 bases and J by 3 bases, with 17 bases between them. The DNA for the CDR3 is TGTGCCAGCAGCCCATTTGGGGGAATAGACACCGGGGAGCTGTTTTTT. It translates to CASSPFGGIDTGELFF.

This sequence joins TRBV19 and TRBJ1-5; TRBD1 matches 9 bases. Trimming took 4 bases from V and 5 from J; bases not matched to a gene: 9. This CDR3 has 16 residues. Germline CDR1 and CDR2: LNHDA and SQIVND (reference sequence). This CDR3 reads CASSRGTGRADQPQHF. Here the CDR3 DNA reads TGTGCCAGTAGTAGAGGGACAGGGAGGGCCGATCAGCCCCAGCATTTT. The variable domain in full, completed from reference TRBV19 and TRBJ1-5, reads DGGITQSPKYLFRKEGQNVTLSCEQNLNHDAMYWYRQDPGQGLRLIYYSQIVNDFQKGDIAEGYSVSREKKESFPLTVTSAQKNPTAFYLCASSRGTGRADQPQHFGDGTRLSIL.

J is TRBJ2-5 and V is TRBV28; D uncertain. CDR3 length equals 14 residues. The V and J ends lost 2 bases and 4 bases respectively, with 11 bases between them. Germline V CDR1 and CDR2: MDHEN, SYDVKM. The CDR3 region is CASSLPETAETQYF. CDR3 nucleotide sequence: TGTGCCAGCAGTTTACCCGAGACCGCAGAGACCCAGTACTTC. Using reference TRBV28 and TRBJ2-5 for the parts outside the CDR3, the full variable domain is DVKVTQSSRYLVKRTGEKVFLECVQDMDHENMFWYRQDPGLGLRLIYFSYDVKMKEKGDIPEGYSVSREKKERFSLILESASTNQTSMYLCASSLPETAETQYFGPGTRLLVL.

This clonotype was seen many times. The chain recombines TRBV7-8 with TRBJ2-7, with D possibly being TRBD2 (6 bases). V gave up 1 base and J gave up 3 bases, with 16 bases separating them. The CDR3 has 16 amino acids. In germline, CDR1 is SGHVS, CDR2 FQNEAQ. The CDR3 DNA reads as TGTGCCAGCAGCTTAGTCTCGACGGGGGTGCACTACGAGCAGTACGTC. Translation: CASSLVSTGVHYEQYV.

The V gene is TRBV20-1, the J gene TRBJ2-6; D unclear. V lost 2 bases and J lost 0, with 2 bases in between. CDR3 length: 13 residues. Germline CDR1 reads DFQATT; CDR2 reads SNEGSKA (reference sequence). CDR3 region: CSARLSGANVLTF. CDR3 coding DNA: TGCAGTGCTAGACTCTCTGGGGCCAACGTCCTGACTTTC.

Only a few counts were recorded for this clonotype. V is TRBV6-6 and J is TRBJ2-7; 8 nucleotides align to TRBD2. The V gene's germline CDR1 is MNHNY and CDR2 SVGAGI (reference sequence). Germline trimming cut 6 bases from V and 6 bases from J; bases unmatched to any gene: 19. This CDR3 region has 17 residues. DNA for the CDR3: TGTGCCAGCAGCATACTAAGCGGGGGAGCCGAGGGGGTCGAGCAGTACTTC. Protein: CASSILSGGAEGVEQYF.

This clonotype was detected many times. The rearrangement joins TRBV25-1 to TRBJ2-7; 7 nucleotides align to TRBD1. Trimming cost V 5 bases and J 4 bases; bases outside gene matches: 5. There are 13 residues in the CDR3. The germline V gene encodes CDR1 MGHDK and CDR2 SYGVNS. CDR3 sequence reads: CASSPGTEYEQYF. The CDR3 DNA reads TGTGCCAGCAGTCCCGGGACAGAGTACGAGCAGTACTTC.

The chain recombines TRBV15 with TRBJ2-1; D gene ambiguous. V lost 3 bases to trimming and J lost 7 bases, with 13 bases between them. CDR3 length: 14 residues. CDR1 LNHNV and CDR2 YYDKDF come from the germline V gene (reference sequence). CDR3 coding DNA: TGTGCCACCAGCAGGGTTGGAAGGTCAAATGAGCAGTTCTTC. It is translated as CATSRVGRSNEQFF.

This chain joins TRBV4-1 and TRBJ2-7; either TRBD1 or TRBD2 may fit D (5 bases each). Germline assignment: CDR1 MGHRA and CDR2 YSYEKL. The CDR3 is 15 amino acids. Trimming took off 0 bases at V and 1 base at J, with 10 bases between the two ends. CDR3 sequence: CASSQDGGWSYEQYF. CDR3 DNA sequence: TGCGCCAGCAGCCAAGATGGGGGATGGTCCTACGAGCAGTACTTC.

This clonotype has at least ten counts. This chain links TRBV6-1 with TRBJ2-2; no clear D gene. Trimming stripped 5 bases from V and 4 bases from J, with 8 bases between. The CDR3 runs to 13 residues. Germline values: CDR1 MNHNS, CDR2 SASEGT. The CDR3 spells CASSLTSTGELFF. CDR3 in DNA: TGTGCCAGCAGTCTTACAAGCACCGGGGAGCTGTTTTTT.

Concerning this clonotype: The junction and the germline gene differ at one end; a read error may be behind it. This CDR3 is CTSSPDRDGNQPQHF. The CDR3 nucleotides read TGTACCAGCTCCCCCGACAGGGACGGCAATCAGCCCCAGCATTTT. This chain uses TRBV18 with TRBJ1-5, with 7 bases that match TRBD1. This CDR3 comprises 15 residues. Germline V lookup: CDR1 KGHSH, CDR2 LQKENI.

This chain connects TRBV24-1 to TRBJ2-1; 10 positions agree with TRBD1. There are 17 residues in the CDR3. Germline V CDR1 and CDR2: KGHDR, SFDVKD. V was pared by 4 bases and J by 0 bases, with 5 bases of the junction left unmatched. The CDR3 reads CATSERTGGGSYNEQFF. CDR3 DNA: TGTGCCACCAGTGAACGGACAGGGGGAGGCTCCTACAATGAGCAGTTCTTC.

The chain recombines TRBV10-1 with TRBJ2-2, with D perhaps TRBD1 (6 bases). The CDR3 loop spans 17 amino acids. Trimming left V 0 bases short and J 2 bases short, with 13 bases between. The germline V gene encodes CDR1 WNHNN and CDR2 SYGVQD (reference sequence). The CDR3 nucleotides are TGCGCCAGCAGTGAGTCGGAGGCAGGGGTAAACACCGGGGAGCTGTTTTTT. Its protein product is CASSESEAGVNTGELFF.

This clonotype was picked up a small number of times. The V gene is TRBV20-1, the J gene TRBJ1-2; D not certain. This CDR3 spans 13 amino acids. V was shortened by 3 bases and J by 7 bases, with 15 bases between the two germline ends. Germline-derived CDR1 and CDR2 are DFQATT and SNEGSKA (reference sequence). The CDR3 DNA reads as TGCAGTGCTAGTGACCAGCATGTCTTTGGCTACACCTTC. Residues: CSASDQHVFGYTF.

This clonotype was found a few times. V is TRBV28 and J is TRBJ2-1, with 8 nucleotides matching TRBD2. Germline V gene data show CDR1 as MDHEN and CDR2 as SYDVKM. Trimming at V came to 5 bases and at J to 2 bases, leaving 8 bases not matched to a gene. The CDR3 is made up of 16 amino acids. The CDR3 DNA sequence: TGTGCCAGCAGTCCCAGACGGCGGGGGGCCTACAATGAGCAGTTCTTC. Translated, it gives CASSPRRRGAYNEQFF.

This clonotype was counted at least ten times. This chain links TRBV7-2 with TRBJ2-5; D uncertain. The V and J ends lost 5 bases and 5 bases respectively, with 9 bases between them. The CDR3 runs 12 residues. The germline V gene encodes CDR1 SGHTA and CDR2 FQGNSA. This chain's CDR3 is CASSPSRETQYF. The CDR3 DNA follows: TGTGCCAGCAGCCCGTCCCGGGAGACCCAGTACTTC.

Notes on this clonotype: Given a much more abundant clone one base away, this may be a read error. The chain uses TRBV28 and TRBJ2-2; a possible D gene is TRBD1 (5 bases). The V end was cut by 6 bases, the J end by 7 bases, with 15 bases between. The CDR3 has 14 amino acids. The V gene's germline CDR1 is MDHEN and CDR2 SYDVKM. CDR3 nucleotides: TGTGCCAGCAGAGGGGTGGCAGCTGTCGGGGAGCTGTTTTTT. Amino acid sequence: CASRGVAAVGELFF.

This clonotype has only a few counts. The chain has TRBV27 and TRBJ1-5; D remains ambiguous. With 5 bases removed from V and 4 bases from J, the gap between germline ends came to 12 bases. CDR3 size: 14 residues. Germline V gives CDR1 MNHEY, CDR2 SMNVEV (reference sequence). As DNA, the CDR3 is TGTGCCAGCAGTACGGCAGGCACTAATCAGCCCCAGCATTTT. This codes for CASSTAGTNQPQHF.

This clonotype was recorded a few times. The chain employs TRBV20-1 and TRBJ1-2, with TRBD1 as a possible D gene (5 bases). The CDR3 is 11 amino acids. V lost 5 bases and J lost 4, with 8 bases in between. Germline-derived CDR1 and CDR2 are DFQATT and SNEGSKA (reference sequence). The CDR3 spells CSAPGSYGYTF. The CDR3 bases are TGCAGTGCTCCAGGGAGCTATGGCTACACCTTC.

V usage is TRBV6-5 and J usage is TRBJ2-7; D gene ambiguous. Trimming left V 5 bases short and J 5 bases short, with 13 bases between. The CDR3 length is 13 residues. In germline, CDR1 is MNHEY, CDR2 SVGAGI. The CDR3 nucleotides are TGTGCCAGCAGTCGGGTCCCTCGGGACGAGCAGTACTTC. Translation gives CASSRVPRDEQYF.

There are a few counts of this clonotype. The chain couples TRBV7-9 to TRBJ2-5; 8 positions match TRBD2. V dropped 3 bases and J dropped 0; count of bases not matched to a gene: 9. Germline V gene data show CDR1 as SEHNR and CDR2 as FQNEAQ (reference sequence). The CDR3 sequence is 17 residues long. Here the CDR3 DNA reads TGTGCCAGCAGCTTTAGGGGCGGGGGGAATCACCAAGAGACCCAGTACTTC. Translated: CASSFRGGGNHQETQYF.